This paragraph covers one TCR beta chain sequence. This clone has just one count. The clone's antigen remains unknown. Base qualities are not at hand, and no much larger clone is one base apart. The immunoSEQ Assay, a bias-controlled multiplex PCR, was used to amplify TCRbeta CDR3 regions from genomic DNA. The authors processed their data as follows. Within the assay, amplification of reference gene primers was used to estimate how many nucleated cells each sample contained. Sequence reads were collapsed and filtered to measure the absolute abundance of every unique TCRbeta CDR3 rearrangement. For each sample, productive Simpson clonality was calculated as the square root of Simpson's diversity index over productive rearrangements. What TCRdb holds here is the immuneACCESS table cut down to in-frame rearrangements. Part of the clones is not present; checked against another copy, under half of the missing clones reflect an unresolved V gene, and the others are unexplained. V, J and clone size derive from that table, while D and trimming were established from the DNA sequence. A total of roughly 180,000 clones appear in this sample, 81% of them only once. The ten largest clones capture around 5.1% of the sample.

From the germline V gene, CDR1 is SQVTM and CDR2 is ANQGSEA. Relative to germline, V is 6 bases shorter and J is 14 bases shorter, with 22 bases between their ends. Its CDR3 holds 12 amino acids, cysteine through phenylalanine. Only the CDR3 region is kept as DNA, spanning 36 bases read in frame from base 1. Participants in the prospective study were aged about 18 to 90 years, lived in 20 to 25 United States geographic areas, and enrolled through a virtual design. In the prospective study, cohorts were assigned on the basis of participant-reported clinical history obtained from a screening survey and a study questionnaire. In the prospective study, mobile phlebotomists collected whole blood, serum and a nasopharyngeal or oropharyngeal swab from each participant. Over a roughly two-month period, participants in the prospective study had the option of providing additional blood draws and questionnaires. Before DNA extraction, prospective study blood samples were shipped either frozen or at room temperature.

The data originate from a study of blood T cell repertoires in COVID-19 (TCRdb year 2020). Regarding the complete study: Collaborator samples came from the United States, Italy and Spain and covered acute and convalescent phases of COVID-19. The material from the prospective study consisted of cDNA or gDNA derived from T cells, B-cell-depleted T cells, or PBMCs. Deeply sampled blood TCRbeta repertoires from subjects exposed to, actively infected with, or recovered from COVID-19 were included in the dataset. The repertoires were made available in a free public database intended to serve as a resource for research on the immune response to SARS-CoV-2. Samples came from the ongoing ImmuneRACE study (first 160 participants) plus 1,254 subjects from 6 global collaborators. A de-identified subject ID, COVID-19 status, age in years and sex were almost always included in the sample metadata. HLA class I and class II types, where available, came from metadata supplied by the sample provider rather than from assay-based typing. What the work shows at the level of the full study, not this receptor alone: Clinical and demographic metadata were provided uncurated, with the amount varying by source and participant.

The receptor comes from a woman aged 40 to 50 with acute COVID-19. The chain was built from TRBV29-1 and TRBJ1-1, with TRBD1 tentatively as D gene (6 bases match). Material for sequencing was PBMCs or T cells enriched from blood (not recorded which). The DNA reads as follows: TGCAGCGTCGCCGCTCGGACAGTTGGACTCTTCTTT. Translated, it gives CSVAARTVGLFF.